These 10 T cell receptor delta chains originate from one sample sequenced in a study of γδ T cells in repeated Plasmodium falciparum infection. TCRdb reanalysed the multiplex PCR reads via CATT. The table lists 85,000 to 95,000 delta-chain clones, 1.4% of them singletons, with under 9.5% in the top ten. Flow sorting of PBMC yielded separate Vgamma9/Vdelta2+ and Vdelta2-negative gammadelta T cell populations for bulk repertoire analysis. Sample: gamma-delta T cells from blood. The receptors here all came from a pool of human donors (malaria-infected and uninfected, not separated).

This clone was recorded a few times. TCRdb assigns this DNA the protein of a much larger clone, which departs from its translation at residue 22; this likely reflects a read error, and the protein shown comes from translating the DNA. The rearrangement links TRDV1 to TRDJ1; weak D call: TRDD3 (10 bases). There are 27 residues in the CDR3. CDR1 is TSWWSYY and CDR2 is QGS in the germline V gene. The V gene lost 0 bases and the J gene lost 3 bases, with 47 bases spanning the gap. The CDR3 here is CALGELQIPSYVFRGGYDYRLADKLIF. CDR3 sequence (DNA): TGTGCTCTTGGGGAACTTCAAATTCCTTCCTACGTCTTTCGAGGGGGATACGATTACCGACTCGCCGATAAACTCATCTTT.

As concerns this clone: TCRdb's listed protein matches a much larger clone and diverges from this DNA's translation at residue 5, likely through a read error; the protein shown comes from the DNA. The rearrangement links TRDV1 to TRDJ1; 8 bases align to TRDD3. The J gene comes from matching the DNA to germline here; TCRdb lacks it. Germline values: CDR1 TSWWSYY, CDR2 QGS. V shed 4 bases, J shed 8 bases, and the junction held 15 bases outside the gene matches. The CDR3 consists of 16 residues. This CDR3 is CALGGLRTWGSTKLIF. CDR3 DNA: TGTGCTCTTGGGGGACTTCGGACCTGGGGGAGTACAAAACTCATCTTT.

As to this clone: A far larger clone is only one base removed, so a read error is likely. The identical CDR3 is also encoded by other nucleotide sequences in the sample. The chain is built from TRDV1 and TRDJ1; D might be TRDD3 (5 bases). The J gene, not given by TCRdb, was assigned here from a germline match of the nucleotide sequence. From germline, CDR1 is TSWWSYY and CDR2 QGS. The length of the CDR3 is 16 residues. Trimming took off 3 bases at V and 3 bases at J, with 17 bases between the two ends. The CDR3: CALGERARSYADKLIF. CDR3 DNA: TGTGCTCTTGGGGAGCGGGCCCGCTCATACGCCGATAAACTCATCTTT.

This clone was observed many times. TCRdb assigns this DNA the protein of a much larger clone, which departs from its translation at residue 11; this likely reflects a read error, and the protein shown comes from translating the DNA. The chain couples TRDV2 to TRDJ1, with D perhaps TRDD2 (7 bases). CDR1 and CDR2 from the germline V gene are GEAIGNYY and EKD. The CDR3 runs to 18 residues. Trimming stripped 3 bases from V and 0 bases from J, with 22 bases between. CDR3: CACDPIPTLGAYTDKLIF. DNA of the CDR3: TGTGCCTGTGACCCAATTCCTACGTTGGGGGCTTACACCGATAAACTCATCTTT.

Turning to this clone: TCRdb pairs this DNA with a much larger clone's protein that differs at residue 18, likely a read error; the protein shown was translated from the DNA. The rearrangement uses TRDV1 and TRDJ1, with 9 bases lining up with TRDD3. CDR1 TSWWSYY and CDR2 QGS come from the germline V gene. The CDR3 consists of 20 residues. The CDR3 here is CALGETRYWGIYSHTDKPIF. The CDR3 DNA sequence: TGTGCTCTTGGGGAAACCCGGTATTGGGGGATATATTCCCATACCGATAAACCCATCTTT.

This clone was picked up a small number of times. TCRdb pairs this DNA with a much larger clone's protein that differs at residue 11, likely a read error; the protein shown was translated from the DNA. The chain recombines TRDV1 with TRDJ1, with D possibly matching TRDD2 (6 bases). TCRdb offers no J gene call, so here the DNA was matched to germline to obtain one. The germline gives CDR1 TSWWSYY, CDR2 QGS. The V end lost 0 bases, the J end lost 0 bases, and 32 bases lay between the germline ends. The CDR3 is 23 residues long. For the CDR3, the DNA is TGTGCTCTTGGGGAACTAGGGTGGCCTTCCAACGGGTTTCACGAGGTTGACACCGATAAACTCATCTTT. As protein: CALGELGWPSNGFHEVDTDKLIF.

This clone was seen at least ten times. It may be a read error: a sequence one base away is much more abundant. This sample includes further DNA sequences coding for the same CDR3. The CDR3 loop reads CALGFPTWDWDLYTDKLIF. CDR3 in DNA: TGTGCCCTTGGTTTCCCTACGTGGGACTGGGACCTTTACACCGATAAACTCATCTTT. The chain combines TRDV1 with TRDJ1; possible D gene TRDD3, 6 bases. CDR3 size: 19 residues. Germline assignment: CDR1 TSWWSYY and CDR2 QGS.

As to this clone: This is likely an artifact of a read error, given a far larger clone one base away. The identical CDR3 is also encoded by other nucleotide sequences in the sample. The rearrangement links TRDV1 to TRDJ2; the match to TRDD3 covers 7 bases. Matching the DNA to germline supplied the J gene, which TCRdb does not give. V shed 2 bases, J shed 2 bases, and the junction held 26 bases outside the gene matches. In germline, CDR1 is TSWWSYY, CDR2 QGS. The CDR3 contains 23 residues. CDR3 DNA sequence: TGTGCTCTTGGGGAAGCTACCACTTCTTGTACTGGGGACTCCGGGGGCTTGACAGCACAACTCTTCTTT. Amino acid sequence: CALGEATTSCTGDSGGLTAQLFF.

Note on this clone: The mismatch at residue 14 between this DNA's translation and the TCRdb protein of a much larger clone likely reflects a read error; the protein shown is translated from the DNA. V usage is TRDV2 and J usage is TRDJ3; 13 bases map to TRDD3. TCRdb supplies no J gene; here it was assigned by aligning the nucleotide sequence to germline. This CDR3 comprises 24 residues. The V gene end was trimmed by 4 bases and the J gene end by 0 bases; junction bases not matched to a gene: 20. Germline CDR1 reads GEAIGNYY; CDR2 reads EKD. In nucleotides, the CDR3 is TGTGCCTGTGAAAAAGGGGGTACTGGGGGATACGCGATAGCCAGCTCCTGGGACACCCGACAGATGTTTTTC. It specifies CACEKGGTGGYAIASSWDTRQMFF.

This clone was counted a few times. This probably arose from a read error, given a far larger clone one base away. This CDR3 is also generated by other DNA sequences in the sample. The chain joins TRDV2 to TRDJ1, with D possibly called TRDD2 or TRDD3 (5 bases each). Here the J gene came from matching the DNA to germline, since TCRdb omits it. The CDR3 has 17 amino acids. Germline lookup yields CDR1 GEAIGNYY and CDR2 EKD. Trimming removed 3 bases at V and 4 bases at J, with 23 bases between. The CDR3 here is CACDSVLGIPSGDKLIF. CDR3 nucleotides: TGTGCCTGTGACTCGGTACTAGGGATCCCTTCGGGCGATAAACTCATCTTT.